The sequence of this T cell receptor (beta chain) was determined in a study of T cells in Graves' hyperthyroidism and ophthalmopathy (dated by TCRdb to about 2019). Concerning the study at large: Peripheral blood samples were taken at initial diagnosis, before any treatment was given. To identify distinguishing TCR V-J signatures, a discovery cohort of 90 to 100 patients was used, comprising some 43 with Graves' ophthalmopathy and 57 with stable Graves' hyperthyroidism. Prospective prediction of ophthalmopathy was tested in an independent validation cohort of some 19 hyperthyroidism patients and some 17 patients who later progressed to ophthalmopathy. For training and testing, the 100 or so patients in the discovery cohort were randomly divided in a 7:3 ratio. The study also compared thyroid tissue and blood T-cell repertoires from five or six Graves' hyperthyroidism patients. Following sampling, methimazole starting at 30 mg daily was given to hyperthyroidism patients, and high-dose intravenous methylprednisolone was given to ophthalmopathy patients. The paper reports TCR Vbeta CDR3 sequencing of roughly 140 peripheral blood samples: 43 ophthalmopathy, under 80 hyperthyroidism and 17 progressor patients. Results the study describes overall, beyond this receptor: In validation, the model predicted progression to ophthalmopathy with 60% to 71% sensitivity and around 72% specificity, a median of 6.5 months before onset. A 13 V-J signature model separated ophthalmopathy from stable hyperthyroidism, with roughly 88% sensitivity and roughly 81% specificity in cross-validation and 80%/75% in testing. Sample size was not statistically predetermined, and investigators were not blinded to group allocation. Most expanded thyroid clonotypes (frequency above 0.001) were also found in blood, which suggests that blood repertoires may mirror thyroid immune responses.

The TCR beta CDR3 regions were amplified from RNA transcripts. The TCR CDR3 was subjected to a first round of RT-PCR using the HTBI primer set and the Qiagen OneStep RT-PCR kit. A second multiplex PCR round built the libraries, followed by size selection and purification. The libraries were sequenced on an Illumina HiSeq2000 using paired-end 100 bp reads. For the original study's pipeline: SOAPnuke was used to process the raw data, removing reads that contained adapters or uncalled bases, had a mean Phred below 15, or lacked an exact match to the constant primer or identifier. COPE v1.2.5 was used to merge high-quality paired reads, and clonotypes were defined as unique nucleotide sequences. Clonotypes were aligned to IMGT TRBV, TRBD and TRBJ reference segments using MiTCR v1.1. Only V-J combinations with frequency above 0.0001, covering approximately 99% of repertoires, were analysed. The TCS score was defined as the ratio of F50 (clonal expansion) to E x V (chaos), calculated using BLOSUM62-based TCRdist between CDR3 peptides within each V-J. Welch's t-statistics and random forest reduced roughly 530 V-J features to 13, which were used in a naive Bayes classifier (R e1071). The Morisita-Horn index was used to measure how similar the thyroid and blood repertoires were. The public reads were run again by TCRdb, first through fastp at Q25 and then through MiXCR, and only productive beta chains were kept. All rows with the same CDR3 protein become a single entry with the most common DNA and genes. The V and J calls here are based on TCRdb, not the publication. The sample contains 750,000 to 950,000 distinct CDR3 sequences, roughly 40% of them found a single time. Of the sample, around 9.3% is held by the ten largest clones.

Taken from the germline V gene, the CDR1 and CDR2 loops are SGHTA and FQGTGA. The CDR3 measures 14 amino acids from cysteine to phenylalanine. Only CDR3 DNA remains: 42 bases, in frame from the first base. V has 0 bases trimmed and J has 2 bases trimmed; junction bases matching no gene number 1. A patient counted as having stable Graves' hyperthyroidism if no progression to ophthalmopathy occurred over 18 months of follow-up. Hyperthyroidism patients were newly diagnosed, with disease duration under 2 months, and aged 18 to 65 years. Exclusion was applied to patients with uncontrolled infections, other autoimmune diseases, pregnancy or lactation. Diagnoses were established on the basis of clinical symptoms, serum thyroxine and TRAb, thyroid ultrasound, and orbital computed tomography. Ficoll-Paque density gradient centrifugation was used to isolate PBMCs from about 9.4 ml of fresh peripheral blood. Total RNA was extracted using Trizol reagent, and RNA quality was assessed on an Agilent 2100 Bioanalyzer.

This clonotype was seen a few times. The antigen it recognizes is unknown. The input lacks base qualities; no much larger clone sits a single base away. The sequenced sample was blood. This chain joins TRBV7-3 to TRBJ2-7; 7 of the junction bases match TRBD1. This sequence originates from a man younger than 35 with Graves' hyperthyroidism. The CDR3 here reads CASSLTGQTYEQYF. The DNA sequence follows: TGTGCCAGCAGCTTAACGGGACAGACCTACGAGCAGTACTTC.